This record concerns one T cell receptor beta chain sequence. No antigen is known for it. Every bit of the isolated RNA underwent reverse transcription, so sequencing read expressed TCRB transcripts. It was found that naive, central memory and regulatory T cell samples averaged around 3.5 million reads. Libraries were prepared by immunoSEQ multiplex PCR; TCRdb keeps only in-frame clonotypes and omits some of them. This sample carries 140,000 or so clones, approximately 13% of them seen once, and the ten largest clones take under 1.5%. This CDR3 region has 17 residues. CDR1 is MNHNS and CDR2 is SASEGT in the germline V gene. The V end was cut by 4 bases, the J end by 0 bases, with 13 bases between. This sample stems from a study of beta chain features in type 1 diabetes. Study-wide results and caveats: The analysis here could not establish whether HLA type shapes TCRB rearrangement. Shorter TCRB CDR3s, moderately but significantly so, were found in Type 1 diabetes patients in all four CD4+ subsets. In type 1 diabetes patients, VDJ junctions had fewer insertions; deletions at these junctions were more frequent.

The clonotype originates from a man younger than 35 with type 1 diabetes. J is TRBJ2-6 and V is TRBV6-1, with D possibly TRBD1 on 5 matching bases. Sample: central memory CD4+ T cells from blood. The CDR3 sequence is CASSADRPLSGANVLTF. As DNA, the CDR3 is TGTGCCAGCAGTGCAGACAGACCCCTCTCTGGGGCCAACGTCCTGACTTTC.